These T cell receptor beta chains were read from a single sample in a study of blood T cell repertoires in COVID-19. The repertoire was sequenced with immunoSEQ multiplex PCR; TCRdb's copy has only in-frame clones and lacks some. The data contain over 100,000 clones, around 86% of them singletons. Material: peripheral blood. Every receptor here comes from a man in his forties with acute or convalescent COVID-19. CDR3s include the opening cysteine and the closing phenylalanine or tryptophan. A D gene is named only where the DNA matches it firmly.

j_gene,v_gene,d_gene,CDR3aa,CDR3nt
TRBJ2-3,TRBV18,TRBD2,CASSGLEADTQYF,TGTGCCAGCTCAGGACTAGAGGCGGATACGCAGTATTTT
TRBJ2-3,TRBV5-6,TRBD1,CASSLDRGADTQYF,TGTGCCAGCAGCTTGGACAGGGGGGCAGATACGCAGTATTTT
TRBJ2-3,TRBV30,TRBD1,CAWSVLKTGGLADTQYF,TGTGCCTGGAGTGTACTAAAGACAGGGGGCCTCGCAGATACGCAGTATTTT
TRBJ1-1,TRBV10-3,TRBD1,CAISPTGKAEAFF,TGTGCCATCAGCCCGACAGGGAAGGCTGAAGCTTTCTTT
TRBJ2-5,TRBV5-1,TRBD1,CASSKDRGLVETQYF,TGCGCCAGCAGCAAGGACAGGGGGCTTGTGGAGACCCAGTACTTC
TRBJ1-2,TRBV5-1,.,CASSLGQSYGYTF,TGCGCCAGCAGCTTGGGACAGAGCTATGGCTACACCTTC
TRBJ2-1,TRBV19,TRBD1,CASRPGQGRPVNEQFF,TGTGCCAGTAGACCGGGACAGGGAAGGCCTGTGAATGAGCAGTTCTTC
TRBJ2-1,TRBV4-2,.,CASSPTSYNEQFF,TGTGCCAGCAGCCCGACTAGCTACAATGAGCAGTTCTTC
TRBJ2-1,TRBV29-1,TRBD1,CSVYRGRNEQFF,TGCAGCGTTTACAGGGGGCGGAATGAGCAGTTCTTC
TRBJ2-1,TRBV9,TRBD2,CASSVTSGRTFSSYNEQFF,TGTGCCAGCAGCGTGACTAGCGGGAGGACCTTCAGCTCCTACAATGAGCAGTTCTTC
TRBJ2-5,TRBV2,TRBD1,CASRRGQGFETQYF,TGTGCCAGCAGGAGGGGACAGGGATTCGAGACCCAGTACTTC
TRBJ1-6,TRBV5-8,TRBD1,CASSKRQGDSPLHF,TGTGCCAGCAGCAAGAGACAGGGGGATTCACCCCTCCACTTT
TRBJ1-1,TRBV6-5,.,CASSPRVELNTEAFF,TGTGCCAGCAGCCCCAGGGTCGAGCTGAACACTGAAGCTTTCTTT
TRBJ2-7,TRBV11-2,.,CASSFGGVTYEQYF,TGTGCCAGCAGCTTCGGGGGTGTGACCTACGAGCAGTACTTC
TRBJ1-6,TRBV15,TRBD1,CATSTRKTGSNSPLHF,TGTGCCACCAGCACAAGGAAGACAGGGAGTAATTCACCCCTCCACTTT
TRBJ1-6,TRBV7-2,.,CASSLQADSPLHF,TGTGCCAGCAGCTTACAGGCTGATTCACCCCTCCACTTT